The 32 T cell receptor beta chains given below trace back to one sample, sequenced in a study of shared clonotypes between healthy human individuals. The method was immunoSEQ multiplex PCR; TCRdb's version includes in-frame clones alone and lacks a portion of them. The sample has around 650,000 clones; approximately 96% are singletons. CD8 cells classed as naive were CD45RO-negative and positively selected for CCR7, excluding terminally differentiated effector memory CD45RA+ cells. Material for sequencing was naive CD8+ T cells sorted from blood. Receptors originate from a young woman in good health.

The V gene is TRBV4-1, the J gene TRBJ2-5, with 9 nucleotides matching TRBD1. TRBJ2-7 explains the end of the DNA better; the J call may be wrong. Looked up from germline, CDR1 is MGHRA and CDR2 is YSYEKL. The CDR3 sequence is 15 residues long. CDR3 in DNA: TGCGCCAGCAGTCAGTCGGGACAGGGCAAATACGAGCAGTACTTC. Protein sequence: CASSQSGQGKYEQYF.

The chain is built from TRBV27 and TRBJ2-7; D might be TRBD2 (5 bases). Germline CDR1 MNHEY, CDR2 SMNVEV (reference sequence). This CDR3 has 13 residues. V was shortened by 4 bases and J by 2 bases, with 9 bases between the two germline ends. The CDR3 is CASSYDGAYEQYF. CDR3 DNA: TGTGCCAGCAGTTATGACGGGGCCTACGAGCAGTACTTC.

The CDR3 spells CASSQDRLGWTGDTQYF. CDR3 coding DNA: TGTGCCAGCAGCCAAGATCGCCTAGGATGGACAGGGGATACGCAGTATTTT. The chain joins TRBV4-2 to TRBJ2-3; 8 positions match TRBD1. Germline CDR1 reads LGHNA; CDR2 reads YNFKEQ. This CDR3 spans 17 amino acids. V was pared by 0 bases and J by 6 bases, with 11 bases of the junction left unmatched.

The chain carries TRBV5-1 and TRBJ2-7; D is ambiguous. The length of the CDR3 is 12 residues. V was trimmed by 5 bases and J by 6 bases, leaving 12 bases between them. Per the germline V gene, CDR1 is SGHRS and CDR2 is YFSETQ. As DNA, the CDR3 is TGCGCCAGCAGATCGCTACAAGGCGAGCAGTACTTC. It encodes CASRSLQGEQYF.

The chain uses TRBV7-9 and TRBJ2-7, with D possibly TRBD1 on 6 matching bases. CDR3 length: 15 residues. Deletions cut 3 bases from V and 6 bases from J, with 18 bases between. CDR1 is SEHNR and CDR2 is FQNEAQ in the germline V gene (reference sequence). Here the CDR3 DNA reads TGTGCCAGCAGCTTTCGGGACATCAGGGCCTCCGAGCAGTACTTC. This codes for CASSFRDIRASEQYF. The full variable domain, with the rest looked up from reference TRBV7-9 and TRBJ2-7, is DTGVSQNPRHKITKRGQNVTFRCDPISEHNRLYWYRQTLGQGPEFLTYFQNEAQLEKSRLLSDRFSAERPKGSFSTLEIQRTEQGDSAMYLCASSFRDIRASEQYFGPGTRLTVT.

The genes are TRBV11-2 and TRBJ2-7, with 7 bases aligning to TRBD2. The CDR3 consists of 14 residues. Germline loops: CDR1 SGHAT, CDR2 FQNNGV. V dropped 4 bases and J dropped 3; count of bases not matched to a gene: 6. CDR3 residues: CASSSWGRDYEQYF. The CDR3 DNA reads as TGTGCCAGCAGCTCGTGGGGGAGGGACTACGAGCAGTACTTC.

This chain joins TRBV13 and TRBJ2-1; 9 bases agree with TRBD1. The CDR3 covers 16 residues. V lost 4 bases and J lost 3; bases outside the gene matches: 7. Per germline, CDR1 PRHDT and CDR2 FYEKMQ (reference sequence). The CDR3 DNA sequence: TGTGCCAGCAGCTCCCCACAGGGGGCAGTCTACAATGAGCAGTTCTTC. Translation gives CASSSPQGAVYNEQFF.

V is TRBV7-8 and J is TRBJ1-1; D uncertain. The CDR3 loop spans 14 amino acids. Between the trimmed V and J ends, which lost 2 bases and 8 bases, there was a span of 15 bases. Per germline, CDR1 SGHVS and CDR2 FQNEAQ. CDR3 sequence (DNA): TGTGCCAGCAGCTTAAGCCGACGGAGGGAGGAAGCTTTCTTT. It translates to CASSLSRRREEAFF.

This clone was counted once. The V and J genes are TRBV10-1 and TRBJ1-1; the D is unclear. This CDR3 spans 13 amino acids. Trimming removed 7 bases at V and 0 bases at J, with 9 bases between. CDR1 is WNHNN, CDR2 SYGVQD, per germline (reference sequence). CDR3 loop: CASTPGMNTEAFF. In nucleotides, the CDR3 is TGCGCCAGCACCCCGGGGATGAACACTGAAGCTTTCTTT.

The rearrangement joins TRBV5-5 to TRBJ2-3; TRBD1 agrees at 11 bases. CDR3 length: 18 residues. Per germline, CDR1 SGHKS and CDR2 YYEKEE (reference sequence). J lost 7 bases, V lost 6 bases, and 19 bases had no gene match. CDR3 region: CASIVSPRGQGAGNTQYF. For the CDR3, the DNA is TGTGCCAGCATAGTGTCACCTCGAGGACAGGGGGCGGGAAATACGCAGTATTTT.

The chain uses TRBV6-6 and TRBJ2-3; TRBD2 matches at 11 bases. Germline values: CDR1 MNHNY, CDR2 SVGAGI (reference sequence). CDR3 length: 15 residues. J was trimmed by 1 base and V by 6 bases; bases with no gene match: 3. The CDR3 loop reads CASSSLAGGTDTQYF. The DNA for the CDR3 is TGTGCCAGCAGCTCACTAGCGGGAGGCACAGATACGCAGTATTTT.

The gene calls are TRBV19 and TRBJ1-5; 8 bases fit TRBD1. The germline gives CDR1 LNHDA, CDR2 SQIVND (reference sequence). V trimming: 8 bases; J trimming: 6 bases; junction bases outside the gene matches: 6. The CDR3 consists of 13 residues. CDR3 coding DNA: TGTGCCAGTGGACAGGGATTTTTTCAGCCCCAGCATTTT. This encodes CASGQGFFQPQHF. Drawing the rest from reference TRBV19 and TRBJ1-5, the complete variable domain is DGGITQSPKYLFRKEGQNVTLSCEQNLNHDAMYWYRQDPGQGLRLIYYSQIVNDFQKGDIAEGYSVSREKKESFPLTVTSAQKNPTAFYLCASGQGFFQPQHFGDGTRLSIL.

This rearrangement joins TRBV19 to TRBJ2-7, with D unresolved. The CDR3 has 14 amino acids. V lost 5 bases to trimming and J lost 2 bases, with 13 bases between them. Per germline, CDR1 LNHDA and CDR2 SQIVND (reference sequence). The CDR3 region is CASSYGNQAYEQYF. The CDR3 DNA reads TGTGCCAGTAGTTATGGAAACCAGGCCTACGAGCAGTACTTC.

The chain links TRBV11-1 to TRBJ2-7; maybe TRBD2 (5 bases). The germline CDR1 and CDR2 sequences are SGHAT and FQDESV (reference sequence). The CDR3 runs 15 residues. V shed 3 bases and J shed 4 bases, with 16 bases lying between them. Here the CDR3 reads CASSLGVGVDYEQYF. The CDR3 nucleotides are TGTGCCAGCAGCTTGGGAGTGGGAGTCGATTACGAGCAGTACTTC.

The V gene is TRBV15, the J gene TRBJ2-7; 12 nucleotides line up with TRBD2. After removal of 0 bases from V and 6 bases from J, the junction contained 6 bases not matched to a gene. Germline CDR1 LNHNV, CDR2 YYDKDF (reference sequence). The length of the CDR3 is 16 residues. CDR3 sequence reads: CATSRDRTSGRSEQYF. CDR3 nucleotides: TGTGCCACCAGCAGAGATCGCACTAGCGGGAGGTCCGAGCAGTACTTC.

This chain links TRBV18 with TRBJ2-1; no clear D. The CDR3 sequence is 12 residues long. Trimming took 3 bases from V and 3 from J, leaving 3 bases between them. Germline CDR1 and CDR2: KGHSH and LQKENI. Written as DNA, the CDR3 is TGTGCCAGCTCACCTAACTACAATGAGCAGTTCTTC. Translating it yields CASSPNYNEQFF.

This chain joins TRBV27 and TRBJ2-1; 9 nucleotides line up with TRBD2. Germline loops: CDR1 MNHEY, CDR2 SMNVEV (reference sequence). V shed 4 bases, J shed 5 bases, and the junction held 9 bases outside the gene matches. There are 16 residues in the CDR3. CDR3 sequence (DNA): TGTGCCAGCAGTTCCTTAGCGGGAGAACCAGACAATGAGCAGTTCTTC. Amino acids: CASSSLAGEPDNEQFF.

The CDR3 DNA sequence: TGTGCCAGCAGTTTATTCGGCGGCTCTAGCACAGATACGCAGTATTTT. Its translation: CASSLFGGSSTDTQYF. This chain joins TRBV27 and TRBJ2-3; D is ambiguous. Trimming removed 1 base at V and 0 bases at J, with 11 bases between. The V gene's germline CDR1 is MNHEY and CDR2 SMNVEV (reference sequence). This CDR3 is 16 amino acids long.

This rearrangement joins TRBV28 to TRBJ1-6; TRBD1 is a possible D gene (6 bases). CDR3 length: 16 residues. V was shortened by 5 bases and J by 8 bases, with 19 bases between the two germline ends. In germline, CDR1 is MDHEN, CDR2 SYDVKM. CDR3 nucleotides: TGTGCCAGCAGTCCGACACGGACAGCGGGAGATTCACCCCTCCACTTT. This sequence encodes CASSPTRTAGDSPLHF.

This clone showed up just once. The chain joins TRBV7-9 to TRBJ2-7, with 7 nucleotides matching TRBD2. CDR1 SEHNR and CDR2 FQNEAQ come from the germline V gene (reference sequence). The CDR3 is 19 amino acids. The V gene end was trimmed by 0 bases and the J gene end by 3 bases; junction bases not matched to a gene: 17. As DNA, the CDR3 is TGTGCCAGCAGCTTAGCTGGGGCTAGCGGTAGCCCTTTGATCTACGAGCAGTACTTC. It specifies CASSLAGASGSPLIYEQYF.

The rearrangement uses TRBV2 and TRBJ1-3, with 7 bases aligning to TRBD1. Losses at the gene ends were 4 bases for V and 3 bases for J; bases not matched to a gene: 6. Germline V gene data show CDR1 as SNHLY and CDR2 as FYNNEI. The CDR3 totals 15 residues. The CDR3 bases are TGTGCCAGCAGTGTCCGACAGGGTAGTGGAAACACCATATATTTT. Residues: CASSVRQGSGNTIYF.

This clone has more than one count but fewer than ten. The V gene is TRBV4-1, the J gene TRBJ2-1; a possible D gene is TRBD1 (6 bases). The length of the CDR3 is 13 residues. Looked up from germline, CDR1 is MGHRA and CDR2 is YSYEKL. V was shortened by 0 bases and J by 10 bases, with 10 bases between the two germline ends. The CDR3 region is CASSQDSTGEQFF. CDR3 DNA sequence: TGCGCCAGCAGCCAAGATTCGACAGGAGAGCAGTTCTTC.

Remarks on this clone: The sample contains more than one DNA sequence encoding this CDR3. This rearrangement joins TRBV28 to TRBJ1-5; TRBD1 might be the D (5 bases). This CDR3 is built from 15 residues. Trimming left V 3 bases short and J 0 bases short, with 9 bases between. Germline V lookup: CDR1 MDHEN, CDR2 SYDVKM. The CDR3 sequence: CASSLGDLSNQPQHF. In DNA form, the CDR3 reads TGTGCCAGCAGTTTGGGGGACCTTAGCAATCAGCCCCAGCATTTT.

This sequence joins TRBV9 and TRBJ1-1; no clear D gene. Trimming shortened V by 3 bases and J by 4 bases, and 10 bases separated the two germline ends. Germline values: CDR1 SGDLS, CDR2 YYNGEE. The CDR3 contains 13 residues. CDR3: CASSGGLSTEAFF. Here the CDR3 DNA reads TGTGCCAGCAGCGGAGGGTTGAGCACTGAAGCTTTCTTT.

This chain joins TRBV28 and TRBJ1-2; maybe TRBD1 (5 bases). The germline V gene has CDR1 MDHEN and CDR2 SYDVKM. The CDR3 is made up of 13 amino acids. The V end was cut by 7 bases, the J end by 4 bases, with 13 bases between. CDR3 coding DNA: TGTGCCAGCATGGCGGGGCTGCCCTATGGCTACACCTTC. Translated, it gives CASMAGLPYGYTF.

J is TRBJ2-5 and V is TRBV9; TRBD1 matches at 7 bases. Germline lookup yields CDR1 SGDLS and CDR2 YYNGEE. V shed 3 bases, J shed 0 bases, and the junction held 11 bases outside the gene matches. CDR3 length: 17 residues. CDR3 region: CASSAEGAATNQETQYF. CDR3 sequence (DNA): TGTGCCAGCAGCGCCGAGGGGGCGGCTACAAACCAAGAGACCCAGTACTTC.

V is TRBV28 and J is TRBJ1-5, with D tentatively TRBD1 (6 bases). Trimming took 7 bases from V and 2 from J, leaving 15 bases between them. The CDR3 loop spans 15 amino acids. CDR1 is MDHEN and CDR2 is SYDVKM in the germline V gene. CDR3 coding DNA: TGTGCCAGCACGGGGGCCTTAGAAGGCAATCAGCCCCAGCATTTT. It encodes CASTGALEGNQPQHF. Supplemented by reference TRBV28 and TRBJ1-5, the full variable domain reads DVKVTQSSRYLVKRTGEKVFLECVQDMDHENMFWYRQDPGLGLRLIYFSYDVKMKEKGDIPEGYSVSREKKERFSLILESASTNQTSMYLCASTGALEGNQPQHFGDGTRLSIL.

V gene TRBV11-3 combines with J gene TRBJ2-4; D could derive from TRBD1 or TRBD2 (5 bases each). The CDR3 consists of 14 residues. With 3 bases removed from V and 4 bases from J, the gap between germline ends came to 10 bases. Germline V lookup: CDR1 SGHNT, CDR2 YENEEA. Here the CDR3 reads CASSLGVRKNIQYF. In DNA, the CDR3 is TGTGCCAGCAGCTTGGGGGTGAGGAAAAACATTCAGTACTTC.

This chain uses TRBV28 with TRBJ2-1; TRBD2 matches 9 bases. The V gene's germline CDR1 is MDHEN and CDR2 SYDVKM. The CDR3 is made up of 15 amino acids. The V gene end was trimmed by 3 bases and the J gene end by 8 bases; junction bases not matched to a gene: 8. DNA of the CDR3: TGTGCCAGCAGTTTTGGTCCTAGCGGGACCGATGAGCAGTTCTTC. This codes for CASSFGPSGTDEQFF.

The chain recombines TRBV7-3 with TRBJ1-1; D is perhaps TRBD1 (5 bases). The CDR3 has 13 amino acids. Germline V gene data show CDR1 as SGHTA and CDR2 as FQGTGA. V shed 6 bases and J shed 1 base, with 9 bases lying between them. As DNA, the CDR3 is TGTGCCAGCAGAAAGACAGAGAACACTGAAGCTTTCTTT. It yields the protein CASRKTENTEAFF.

The chain uses TRBV7-9 and TRBJ2-5; D possibly corresponds to TRBD2 (5 bases). The CDR3 runs 13 residues. The V end was cut by 5 bases, the J end by 2 bases, with 9 bases between. In germline, CDR1 is SEHNR, CDR2 FQNEAQ (reference sequence). The CDR3 DNA sequence: TGTGCCAGCAGCCCCAGGACTCAAGAGACCCAGTACTTC. This gives the protein CASSPRTQETQYF.

The rearrangement uses TRBV4-1 and TRBJ2-7, with D possibly TRBD1 on 7 matching bases. V gave up 2 bases and J gave up 3 bases, with 11 bases separating them. This CDR3 is built from 14 residues. Germline loops: CDR1 MGHRA, CDR2 YSYEKL. This CDR3 is CASSQRGRGYEQYF. In DNA, the CDR3 is TGCGCCAGCAGCCAAAGGGGGCGGGGCTACGAGCAGTACTTC.